A selection of T cell receptor beta chains follows, all from one sample in a study of metastatic and nonmetastatic thyroid tumors. TCRdb reanalyzed the PCR reads via MiXCR. The repertoire holds 11,000 to 15,000 clones, with around 4% as singletons. What was sequenced was tumor tissue. Receptors were obtained from a female donor with papillary thyroid cancer or a benign thyroid nodule (not recorded which). Some clones in this sample may be carry-over from other donors' samples. The CDR3 runs from the conserved cysteine through the conserved F or W. A D gene is named only where the DNA matches it firmly. Clone sizes are given selectively: once, few, many, or a class where the clone is expanded.

V,size,D,J,DNA,CDR3
TRBV30,-,TRBD1,TRBJ1-5,TGTGCCTGGCAGACAGGGGATAGCAATCAGCCCCAGCATTTT,CAWQTGDSNQPQHF
TRBV19,-,TRBD1,TRBJ1-2,TGTGCCAGTAGAATCTCCGGGGGACAGGGGTATGGCTACACCTTC,CASRISGGQGYGYTF
TRBV13,few,TRBD1,TRBJ1-2,TGTGCCAGCAGCCGAGCAGGGGACAGGGACGACTATGGCTACACCTTC,CASSRAGDRDDYGYTF
TRBV28,few,-,TRBJ1-6,TGTGCCAGCAACCCTCAGAGCTATAATTCACCCCTCCACTTT,CASNPQSYNSPLHF
TRBV5-1,few,TRBD1,TRBJ1-2,TGCGCCAGCAGCGGAGGGGACAGGGTGGACTATGGCTACACCTTC,CASSGGDRVDYGYTF
TRBV6-1,-,TRBD2,TRBJ2-1,TGTGCCAGCAGTGAATTTGCGGGAGTTAAGAATGAGCAGTTCTTC,CASSEFAGVKNEQFF
TRBV4-1,few,TRBD1,TRBJ2-2,TGCGCCAGCAGCCTGGGACAGGGGGAGACCGGGGAGCTGTTTTTT,CASSLGQGETGELFF
TRBV12-3/TRBV12-4,-,TRBD1,TRBJ1-1,TGTGCCAGCACCGGGGACAGTTGGGGCACTGAAGCTTTCTTT,CASTGDSWGTEAFF
TRBV12-3/TRBV12-4,few,TRBD2,TRBJ2-2,TGTGCCAGCAGCCCCGGACTAGCGATTGGAGGCGGGGAGCTGTTTTTT,CASSPGLAIGGGELFF
TRBV11-2,-,-,TRBJ1-6,TGTGCCAGCAGCTTAGATCTCTACGGATATAGCGATAATTCACCCCTCCACTTT,CASSLDLYGYSDNSPLHF
TRBV6-1,few,-,TRBJ1-2,TGTGCCAGCAGTGAAGTGGGGGGAATCTATGGCTACACCTTC,CASSEVGGIYGYTF
TRBV6-1,few,-,TRBJ2-2,TGTGCCAGCACCCAGGGAGGAGGGGAGCTGTTTTTT,CASTQGGGELFF
TRBV6-1,-,TRBD1,TRBJ1-5,TGTGCCAGCAGCCCACGACAGGGGACCCTGCCCCAGCATTTT,CASSPRQGTLPQHF
TRBV25-1,many,TRBD2,TRBJ2-2,TGTGCCAGCAGTTGGGGAGCGGGGGGCAGCGACACCGGGGAGCTGTTTTTT,CASSWGAGGSDTGELFF
TRBV27,-,-,TRBJ1-6,TGTGCCAGCAGTTTCCCAGGTGGAATACCCCTCCACTTT,CASSFPGGIPLHF
TRBV7-6,-,TRBD1,TRBJ1-1,TGTGCCAGCAGCCAGGGGGGGGCAGGCACTGAAGCTTTCTTT,CASSQGGAGTEAFF
TRBV11-2,-,TRBD2,TRBJ2-3,TGTGCCAGCAGCCGGACTAGCGGGGGATTCACAGATACGCAGTATTTT,CASSRTSGGFTDTQYF
TRBV24-1,few,TRBD2,TRBJ2-2,TGTGCCACCAGTGATTTAGCGGGAGACACCGGGGAGCTGTTTTTT,CATSDLAGDTGELFF
TRBV5-1,-,TRBD1,TRBJ2-7,TGCGCCAGCAGCCGGGAACAGGGGTCGTACGAGCAGTACTTC,CASSREQGSYEQYF
TRBV2,-,-,TRBJ2-2,TGTGCCAGCAGGTGGTTAGGAAGCCACACCGGGGAGCTGTTTTTT,CASRWLGSHTGELFF
TRBV27,many,TRBD2,TRBJ2-3,TGTGCCAGCAGTCCCCTTGGAGCGGGAAGGGATACGCAGTATTTT,CASSPLGAGRDTQYF
TRBV20-1,few,-,TRBJ1-3,TGCAGTGCTAACCCCTCAGGGGCAGGAAACACCATATATTTT,CSANPSGAGNTIYF
TRBV6-2/TRBV6-3,-,-,TRBJ2-7,TGTGCCAGCAGTCTCGGGAGAGGGGCAGGGGCAGCCTACGAGCAGTACTTC,CASSLGRGAGAAYEQYF
TRBV12-3/TRBV12-4,few,-,TRBJ1-6,TGTGCCAGCAGTTTACGGGGGGATAATTCACCCCTCCACTTT,CASSLRGDNSPLHF
TRBV28,few,-,TRBJ1-2,TGTGCCAGCAGTAACAGGAACGTCTATGGCTACACCTTC,CASSNRNVYGYTF
TRBV7-2,-,-,TRBJ2-1,TGTGCCAGCAGCTTTTTACATGAGCAGCTCTTC,CASSFLHEQLF
TRBV6-9,few,TRBD1,TRBJ2-2,TGTGCCAGCAGTTACGGGACAGGACGGACCGGGGAGCTGTTTTTT,CASSYGTGRTGELFF
TRBV20-1,few,TRBD1,TRBJ1-2,TGCAGTGCTGTCAACAGGGGGAGGGGCTACACCTTC,CSAVNRGRGYTF
TRBV18,once,TRBD1,TRBJ2-2,TGTGCCAGCTCACCATTGTGGACAGGGGCGAACACCGGGGAGCTGTTTTTT,CASSPLWTGANTGELFF
TRBV6-5,few,-,TRBJ2-7,TGTGCCAGCAGTTACGGGCGGAGGAGCTCCTACGAGCAGTACTTC,CASSYGRRSSYEQYF
TRBV7-8,-,-,TRBJ2-2,TGTGCCAGCAGCACCCAGGGTGGGTTCAGGGCCCCATTAGGCACCGGGGAGCTGTTTTTT,CASSTQGGFRAPLGTGELFF
TRBV5-1,few,TRBD2,TRBJ2-1,TGCGCCAGCAGCCCAGGACTAGCGGACTACAATGAGCAGTTCTTC,CASSPGLADYNEQFF
TRBV5-1,-,-,TRBJ2-5,TGCGCCAGCAGCTCGACTTCAGCGGGTGCACAAGAGACCCAGTACTTC,CASSSTSAGAQETQYF
TRBV9,-,TRBD1,TRBJ1-2,TGTGCCAGCAGCCCCAGGACAGGGATCTATGGCTACACCTTC,CASSPRTGIYGYTF
TRBV30,-,-,TRBJ2-7,TGTGCCTGGAGTGTAACGGTCAGAGCCTACGAGCAGTACTTC,CAWSVTVRAYEQYF
TRBV20-1,-,TRBD2,TRBJ2-5,TGCAGTGCCACGGGGGGGCGGGGCCAAGAGACCCAGTACTTC,CSATGGRGQETQYF
TRBV27,few,TRBD1,TRBJ2-2,TGTGCCAGCCGACAGGGGGCGGACAGGGCGGGCACCGGGGAGCTGTTTTTT,CASRQGADRAGTGELFF
TRBV6-1,-,TRBD2,TRBJ2-2,TGTGCCAGCAGGACTAGCGGGTCGAACACCGGGGAGCTGTTTTTT,CASRTSGSNTGELFF
TRBV2,large,-,TRBJ2-2,TGTGCCAGCAGGGTTGGAGGGGGTACCGGGGAGCTGTTTTTT,CASRVGGGTGELFF
TRBV24-1,-,-,TRBJ2-3,TGTGCCACCAGTGATTCACAGGCCCACACAGATACGCAGTATTTT,CATSDSQAHTDTQYF
TRBV7-9,few,-,TRBJ1-2,TGTGCCATCAGCCCGACAGGTATCCCCGACATTGGCTACACCTTC,CAISPTGIPDIGYTF
TRBV6-2/TRBV6-3,-,-,TRBJ2-1,TGTGCCAGCAGTGGGGGGACAGTCGGGGTAGGTGAGCAGTTCTTC,CASSGGTVGVGEQFF
TRBV6-1,-,-,TRBJ2-2,TGTGCCACACAGGTCGTGAACACCGGGGAGCTGTTTTTT,CATQVVNTGELFF